The T cell receptor (beta chain) under discussion was sequenced for a study of PD-1 and CTLA-4 blockade in melanoma (dated by TCRdb to the early 2020s). Regarding the study in general: In patients with melanoma, the researchers looked at the effects of CTLA-4 blockade versus PD-1 blockade on the CD8 T cell response that was melanoma-reactive.

On this clone: It lacks a known antigen. No base quality information exists; no much larger clone differs at one position.

Libraries came from the immunoSEQ multiplex PCR assay. As stored in TCRdb, this immuneACCESS dataset retains in-frame rearrangements with V and J assigned. A fraction of the clones does not appear; measured against another copy, unresolved V genes explain less than half of the discrepancy, and the remainder lacks a known reason. The sample table lists approximately 17,000 clones, about 73% of them with a count of one. 12% to 15% of the sample is held by the ten biggest clonotypes. The TCR comes from a human donor with melanoma. Sequencing used CD8+ T cells from peripheral blood, obtained from a patient given anti-PD-1 treatment.

The nucleotide sequence reads as follows: TGTGCCAGCAGTTACTTCGGGCTGGGGGAGCTGTTTTTT. Translated, it reads CASSYFGLGELFF. The rearrangement joined TRBV6-5 to TRBJ2-2; no D gene is confidently identified. The trim is 1 base for V and 8 bases for J, with a gap of 8 bases between the germline ends. From the cysteine up to the phenylalanine, the CDR3 has a length of 13 residues. The sequence is cut down to CDR3 DNA, 39 bases in frame from base 1. CDR1 MNHEY and CDR2 SVGAGI are derived from the germline V gene.